This T cell receptor beta chain was profiled in a study of blood T cell repertoires in COVID-19. Study overall: In each case, the material was cDNA or gDNA derived from T cells, B-cell-depleted T cells, or PBMCs.

Libraries were prepared by immunoSEQ multiplex PCR; TCRdb keeps only in-frame clonotypes and omits some of them. The sample shows roughly 170,000 clones, approximately 81% of them seen only once. V was cut by 5 bases and J by 0 bases, with 17 bases left in between. Germline assignment: CDR1 MGHRA and CDR2 YSYEKL. This CDR3 comprises 18 residues. The V gene is TRBV4-1, the J gene TRBJ2-6; possible D gene TRBD1, 6 bases. The receptor comes from a woman aged 40 to 50 with acute COVID-19. Sequencing was carried out using PBMCs or T cells enriched from blood (not recorded which). The CDR3 sequence is CASSEGRTASSGANVLTF. The CDR3, as DNA: TGCGCCAGCAGCGAGGGAAGGACAGCGAGCTCTGGGGCCAACGTCCTGACTTTC.